This T cell receptor (beta chain) originates from a study of somatic mutations in cytotoxic T cells in rheumatoid arthritis. Overall study: Including V beta1+ cells that were sequenced for TCRB, some T-cell populations stained with V beta antibodies were flow-sorted at nearly 100% purity.

The CD4+ and CD8+ fractions came from positive magnetic bead selection and were purity-checked by flow cytometry. The assay was immunoSEQ multiplex PCR, and TCRdb's table has in-frame clones only and misses some. The sample shows about 15,000 clones, 72% of them seen only once. Study-level points and caveats: The CD8+ clonality of rheumatoid arthritis patients increased with age, whereas that of healthy controls did not.

This clone occurred once. The antigen is not known. Sequenced sample: CD8+ T cells sorted from blood. The source of this sequence is an adult with rheumatoid arthritis.

The CDR3 DNA reads as TGTGCCAGCAGCTCGGACAGTGAGTCTGGAAACACCATATATTTT. It is translated as CASSSDSESGNTIYF. This rearrangement joins TRBV7-2 to TRBJ1-3; D is possibly TRBD1 (6 bases). The CDR3 extends over 15 amino acids. Trimming took off 4 bases at V and 1 base at J, with 11 bases between the two ends. In germline, CDR1 is SGHTA, CDR2 FQGNSA.